This TCR beta chain was sequenced in a study of human T cells and chemical hapten exposure. V was pared by 6 bases and J by 8 bases, with 10 bases between. The germline CDR1 and CDR2 sequences are LGHNT and FRNRAP. The CDR3 runs to 11 residues. The time point here: patch test 1, 2 weeks after DPC sensitization. The treatment was: therapeutic diphenylcyclopropenone sensitization with weekly scalp DPC. For the library, individual cDNA molecules each received unique molecular identifiers. TCRdb redid the calling of the RACE reads with MiXCR, one entry per CDR3 protein. Among tens of thousands of distinct CDR3 sequences listed, roughly 7.2% were seen once. Study-level results: After DPC sensitization, TCRs above 1 in 1000 frequency showed no change.

As for this clonotype: Its cognate antigen is unknown.

The TCR sequence derives from a young woman with alopecia areata. Some clones in this sample may be carry-over from other donors' samples. The rearrangement joins TRBV12-5 to TRBJ1-2; D call uncertain. Sequences were derived from whole blood, sampled in connection with sensitization to the hapten diphenylcyclopropenone (DPC). The CDR3 region is CASGYLSGYTF. The CDR3 DNA is TGTGCTAGTGGGTATCTATCAGGCTACACCTTC.